This section outlines one T cell receptor (beta chain) sequence together with its context. What it binds is not known. Carried by the TCR beta cDNA libraries were unique molecular identifiers. TCRdb independently ran MiXCR on the PCR reads; one entry per CDR3 protein. The sample holds about 200,000 distinct CDR3 sequences, around 30% seen once. The CDR3 is 15 residues long. The V and J ends lost 5 bases and 7 bases, in that order; junction bases with no gene match: 15. Germline V lookup: CDR1 SGHRS, CDR2 YFSETQ. This sample is drawn from a study of post-analysis software for immune sequencing data. Study results and limitations: Samples made in the same batch grouped tightly together by F measure. Normalized Chao1 diversity was significantly lower in multiple sclerosis patients than in controls. The five TRBV segments detected at higher frequency in patients than in controls included TRBV5-6, TRBV5-1 and TRBV20-1.

This TCR was recovered from a girl aged 2-17 years with multiple sclerosis. This chain uses TRBV5-1 with TRBJ2-7, with 7 bases that match TRBD2. The material sequenced was blood. CDR3 sequence reads: CASSLAGRVSDEQYF. In nucleotides, the CDR3 is TGCGCCAGCAGTCTAGCAGGGAGGGTTTCAGATGAGCAGTACTTC.